The 2 T cell receptor beta chains reported below all come from one sample, sequenced in a study of T-cell reconstitution after alpha-beta-depleted transplantation in children. Unique molecular identifiers were incorporated into the prepared TCRbeta library. A single record per CDR3 protein comes from TCRdb applying MiXCR to the PCR reads. The sample carries approximately 520,000 distinct CDR3 sequences, less than 35% recorded once. The sequencing here drew on PBMCs from the stem cell graft donor, taken from the stem cell graft. The origin of the receptors is a human donor who donated a stem cell graft to a child with aplastic anemia.

This clonotype was seen a handful of times. The chain couples TRBV18 to TRBJ2-5; 8 positions match TRBD1. This CDR3 comprises 15 residues. Germline lookup yields CDR1 KGHSH and CDR2 LQKENI. The J segment lost 5 bases and the V segment lost 3 bases, leaving 8 bases of the junction unmatched. The CDR3 coding sequence is TGTGCCAGCTCACCGACTTCAGGGGGCTGGGAGACCCAGTACTTC. It yields the protein CASSPTSGGWETQYF.

This clonotype came up a few times. This rearrangement joins TRBV14 to TRBJ1-1, with no clear D. The CDR3 is 18 residues long. V was pared by 0 bases and J by 0 bases, with 17 bases between. Germline V lookup: CDR1 SGHDN, CDR2 FVKESK. The CDR3 sequence: CASSQERQRFLMNTEAFF. The CDR3 DNA follows: TGTGCCAGCAGCCAAGAAAGGCAGAGATTCCTAATGAACACTGAAGCTTTCTTT.